These 20 T cell receptor beta chains came from one sample sequenced in a study of cytomegalovirus exposure and HLA in healthy donors. The PCR made use of 60 Vbeta and 13 Jbeta primers. Profiling relied on immunoSEQ multiplex PCR, and the TCRdb table lists in-frame clones only, not all of them. The sample lists fewer than 200,000 clones, around 64% occurring once. The specimen was PBMCs. The receptors were sampled from a woman in her twenties or thirties in good health and CMV-seronegative.

This clone has a handful of counts. This chain joins TRBV5-6 and TRBJ1-1, with D tentatively TRBD1 (6 bases). CDR1 and CDR2 from the germline V gene are SGHDT and YYEEEE. V gave up 4 bases and J gave up 2 bases, with 12 bases separating them. The CDR3 runs to 14 residues. In DNA form, the CDR3 reads TGTGCCAGCAGCACCGGGACACATAACACTGAAGCTTTCTTT. This codes for CASSTGTHNTEAFF.

The genes are TRBV27 and TRBJ2-1, with 9 bases lining up with TRBD2. This CDR3 is built from 15 residues. Per germline, CDR1 MNHEY and CDR2 SMNVEV (reference sequence). Trimming removed 5 bases from V and 4 bases from J; junction bases left unmatched: 6. The CDR3 nucleotides are TGTGCCAGCAGTCGGCTAGCGGGATCGTACAATGAGCAGTTCTTC. It is translated as CASSRLAGSYNEQFF.

This chain links TRBV20-1 with TRBJ1-1; D is uncertain. Looked up from germline, CDR1 is DFQATT and CDR2 is SNEGSKA (reference sequence). This CDR3 contains 11 residues. Trimming removed 0 bases at V and 9 bases at J, with 8 bases between. The CDR3, as DNA: TGCAGTGCTAGAGATAGCAGAAAAGCTTTCTTT. Translation gives CSARDSRKAFF.

The rearrangement links TRBV7-8 to TRBJ1-5, with D unresolved. Trimming shortened V by 3 bases and J by 7 bases, and 7 bases separated the two germline ends. The germline gives CDR1 SGHVS, CDR2 FQNEAQ. The CDR3 length is 12 residues. CDR3 residues: CASSFREQPQHF. CDR3 nucleotide sequence: TGTGCCAGCAGCTTCCGGGAACAGCCCCAGCATTTT. The full variable domain, completed using reference TRBV7-8 and TRBJ1-5, is GAGVSQSPRYKVAKRGQDVALRCDPISGHVSLFWYQQALGQGPEFLTYFQNEAQLDKSGLPSDRFFAERPEGSVSTLKIQRTQQEDSAVYLCASSFREQPQHFGDGTRLSIL.

The gene calls are TRBV30 and TRBJ2-7; the match to TRBD2 covers 13 bases. The ends lost 5 bases at V and 4 bases at J; junction bases unmatched: 2. Germline V gene data show CDR1 as GTSNPN and CDR2 as SVGIG (reference sequence). CDR3 length: 13 amino acids. In nucleotides, the CDR3 is TGTGCCTGGGCGACTAGCGGGGGGTACGAGCAGTACTTC. Translated: CAWATSGGYEQYF.

This clone appeared once. The gene calls are TRBV5-4 and TRBJ2-7; no clear D. The length of the CDR3 is 14 residues. The germline CDR1 and CDR2 sequences are SGHNT and YYREEE (reference sequence). V lost 0 bases and J 3 bases, leaving 10 bases between the germline ends. The CDR3 DNA reads as TGTGCCAGCAGCTTGGCTGGCGGTTACTACGAGCAGTACTTC. It specifies CASSLAGGYYEQYF.

The CDR3 spells CASTSGTGGVEPQHF. CDR3 nucleotides: TGTGCCAGTACCTCGGGGACAGGGGGTGTTGAGCCCCAGCATTTT. The genes are TRBV19 and TRBJ1-5, with 11 positions matching TRBD1. The CDR3 runs 15 residues. The germline V gene encodes CDR1 LNHDA and CDR2 SQIVND (reference sequence). J gave up 8 bases and V 7 bases, and 10 bases lay outside the gene matches.

This clone showed up just a few times. The J gene is TRBJ1-6, the V gene TRBV7-6, with D hard to call. In germline, CDR1 is SGHVS, CDR2 FNYEAQ. Trimming left V 1 base short and J 2 bases short, with 6 bases between. This CDR3 spans 15 amino acids. The CDR3 bases are TGTGCCAGCAGCTTAGTCAGGACCTATAATTCACCCCTCCACTTT. Translating gives CASSLVRTYNSPLHF. Supplemented by reference TRBV7-6 and TRBJ1-6, the full variable domain reads GAGVSQSPRYKVTKRGQDVALRCDPISGHVSLYWYRQALGQGPEFLTYFNYEAQQDKSGLPNDRFSAERPEGSISTLTIQRTEQRDSAMYRCASSLVRTYNSPLHFGNGTRLTVT.

The CDR3 region has the DNA TGTGCCAGCAGCGTGGAGACAGGGATGAACACTGAAGCTTTCTTT. This gives the protein CASSVETGMNTEAFF. The rearrangement uses TRBV9 and TRBJ1-1, with 7 bases aligning to TRBD1. CDR1 and CDR2 (germline): SGDLS, YYNGEE. The CDR3 sequence is 15 residues long. Germline trimming cut 2 bases from V and 0 bases from J; bases unmatched to any gene: 4.

The rearrangement links TRBV9 to TRBJ2-5, with a weak D call TRBD1 (6 bases). The CDR3 runs to 15 residues. V lost 3 bases and J lost 4, with 16 bases in between. The germline CDR1 and CDR2 sequences are SGDLS and YYNGEE. CDR3 DNA: TGTGCCAGCAGCGCGTCTCCGGGACAAAGAGAGACCCAGTACTTC. Translated, it gives CASSASPGQRETQYF.

The chain recombines TRBV4-1 with TRBJ2-1, with D perhaps matching TRBD1 (6 bases). This CDR3 region has 14 residues. The V gene lost 2 bases and the J gene lost 9 bases, with 14 bases spanning the gap. Germline V lookup: CDR1 MGHRA, CDR2 YSYEKL. The chain's CDR3 is CASSQYQGMFEQFF. The CDR3 DNA is TGCGCCAGCAGCCAATATCAGGGGATGTTTGAGCAGTTCTTC.

The chain carries TRBV7-8 and TRBJ2-1; the D gene is possibly TRBD2 (5 bases). CDR3 length: 17 residues. The V gene's germline CDR1 is SGHVS and CDR2 FQNEAQ. Trimming shortened V by 2 bases and J by 7 bases, and 21 bases separated the two germline ends. CDR3 sequence (DNA): TGTGCCAGCAGCTTATTTCCGAGAGGGCCATCGTTTAATGAGCAGTTCTTC. Residues: CASSLFPRGPSFNEQFF.

The rearrangement joins TRBV10-3 to TRBJ1-2; no definite D call. The germline V and J ends were trimmed by 3 bases and 4 bases, with 9 bases remaining between them. The CDR3 has 13 amino acids. In germline, CDR1 is ENHRY, CDR2 SYGVKD. CDR3 sequence: CAISEGAGYGYTF. CDR3 coding DNA: TGTGCCATCAGTGAAGGAGCGGGCTATGGCTACACCTTC.

This clone appeared a few times. The CDR3 sequence is CASSLDRRVVSYNEQFF. The DNA of the CDR3 is TGTGCCAGCAGCTTGGATAGGAGGGTAGTTTCCTACAATGAGCAGTTCTTC. V gene TRBV5-4 combines with J gene TRBJ2-1; D might be TRBD2 (6 bases). Per germline, CDR1 SGHNT and CDR2 YYREEE (reference sequence). Trimming pared 0 bases from V and 1 base from J, leaving 14 bases between. CDR3 length: 17 residues.

The CDR3 nucleotides read TGTGCCAGCAGCTTAAAACAGGGGGTGGGGACCGGGGAGCTGTTTTTT. Amino acid sequence: CASSLKQGVGTGELFF. The genes are TRBV11-2 and TRBJ2-2, with 8 bases lining up with TRBD1. Losses at the gene ends were 2 bases for V and 5 bases for J; bases not matched to a gene: 7. The V gene's germline CDR1 is SGHAT and CDR2 FQNNGV. The CDR3 totals 16 residues.

The rearrangement links TRBV7-6 to TRBJ2-7; unclear D gene. This CDR3 is 12 amino acids long. V was cut by 1 base and J by 6 bases, with 7 bases left in between. CDR1 and CDR2 from the germline V gene are SGHVS and FNYEAQ. The CDR3 nucleotides read TGTGCCAGCAGCTTAGTTACGGGCGAGCAGTACTTC. It yields the protein CASSLVTGEQYF.

V gene TRBV2 combines with J gene TRBJ1-5, with a weak D call TRBD1 (5 bases). Deletions cut 9 bases from V and 9 bases from J, with 18 bases between. The CDR3 consists of 13 residues. Per the germline V gene, CDR1 is SNHLY and CDR2 is FYNNEI. Here the CDR3 reads CASSQGSEGPQHF. The CDR3 coding sequence is TGTGCCAGTTCTCAGGGCTCTGAAGGGCCCCAGCATTTT.

This clone was recorded only once. V usage is TRBV9 and J usage is TRBJ2-1; tentative D call: TRBD2 (6 bases). Germline loops: CDR1 SGDLS, CDR2 YYNGEE. This CDR3 region has 14 residues. V lost 0 bases to trimming and J lost 4 bases, with 8 bases between them. The CDR3 loop reads CASSVAGEYNEQFF. The CDR3, as DNA: TGTGCCAGCAGCGTAGCGGGAGAGTACAATGAGCAGTTCTTC.

The chain carries TRBV4-3 and TRBJ1-1; a weak D match, TRBD1 (5 bases). CDR3 size: 16 residues. V was trimmed by 3 bases and J by 2 bases, leaving 16 bases between them. Germline loops: CDR1 LGHNA, CDR2 YSLEER. The CDR3 is CASSQTTDSFNTEAFF. The CDR3 DNA is TGCGCCAGCAGCCAGACCACCGACAGCTTCAACACTGAAGCTTTCTTT.

The chain joins TRBV5-1 to TRBJ2-7, with 13 bases aligning to TRBD2. There are 15 residues in the CDR3. Losses at the gene ends were 4 bases for V and 2 bases for J; bases not matched to a gene: 3. Germline CDR1 SGHRS, CDR2 YFSETQ. CDR3 sequence reads: CASSRTSGGAYEQYF. The DNA of the CDR3 is TGCGCCAGCAGCCGAACTAGCGGGGGGGCCTACGAGCAGTACTTC.